Detailed here is one T cell receptor beta chain. Antigen specificity is unknown. The germline V gene encodes CDR1 LGHNA and CDR2 YNFKEQ. CDR3 size: 15 residues. Trimming shortened V by 4 bases and J by 1 base, and 11 bases separated the two germline ends. TCRdb passed the RT-PCR reads through MiXCR, listing each CDR3 protein once. The profile covers roughly 460,000 distinct CDR3 sequences, with 10% to 11% appearing a single time and approximately 12% taken by the ten largest. These data originate in a study of response to subunit inactivated influenza vaccine. Findings of the study overall: Authors suggested that a seasonal influenza vaccination recruits few new T cells each time.

The chain joins TRBV4-2 to TRBJ2-1, with D perhaps TRBD2 (5 bases). The clonotype was recovered from a man aged 50 or older who received an inactivated influenza vaccine. The specimen was PBMCs from blood, collected about 6 weeks after vaccination. DNA for the CDR3: TGTGCCAGCAGCCCCACACTAGGGTCCTACAATGAGCAGTTCTTC. This translates into CASSPTLGSYNEQFF.